This T cell receptor (beta chain) was documented in a study of regulatory T cells in long-lasting Graves disease (dated by TCRdb to 2020 to 2023). Some background on the complete study: Patients with newly diagnosed Graves' disease had been on antithyroid drugs for under 3 months. Persistent Graves' disease patients were compared with newly diagnosed Graves' disease patients by peripheral blood TCR sequencing and RNA sequencing. The study was conducted in China and was registered as a clinical trial. A total of some 35 samples underwent TCR sequencing, from roughly 13 patients with persistent Graves' disease and some 20 patients with newly diagnosed Graves' disease.

The sample's time point label, in plain terms: newly diagnosed GD, antithyroid drugs for less than 3 months. For both TCR sequencing and RNA sequencing, RNA was extracted from PBMCs in TRIzol. The diagnosis of Graves' disease was made according to American Thyroid Association guidelines. The patients came from an endocrinology department in Xi'an, China. Each patient gave roughly 10 milliliters of peripheral blood, collected in an EDTA anticoagulant tube. PBMCs were isolated by Ficoll Paque Plus density gradient separation without further T cell sorting. An Agilent 2100 Bioanalyzer and agarose gel were used to check RNA quality, and a NanoDrop 2000 was used to measure RNA concentration. Preparation of the library involved multiplex PCR. The sequencing machine was an Illumina HiSeq 4000. TCR beta libraries were built with iRepertoire HTBI primers and Arm-PCR amplification of CDR3 regions. Before sequencing, the PCR products underwent gel purification. As for the authors' bioinformatics: Across samples, approximately 68 TRBV and 15 or so TRBJ segments were identified and used for gene usage analysis of CDR3 amino acid clonotypes. COPE and FqMerger were used to merge the filtered high-quality paired reads into contigs. Contigs were aligned with BLAST to IMGT TRBV, TRBD and TRBJ reference genes, and CDR3 was defined per IMGT. Highly expanded clones were defined as clonotypes with a frequency above 0.1%. Repertoire diversity was measured by Shannon entropy, and V-J evenness by the Gini coefficient. A clonotype found in more than one individual was treated as public. The raw public data were reprocessed by TCRdb itself: fastp quality trimming at Q25, MiXCR clonotype calling, in-frame beta chains only. Identical CDR3 protein sequences are pooled into one entry, listed with their most common genes and DNA. These V and J calls are TCRdb output, not the study's own analysis. Present in this sample are over 500,000 distinct CDR3 sequences, around 17% of which were seen just once. The leading ten clones occupy around a sixth of the sample.

Remarks on this clonotype: What this receptor recognizes is not known. The record has no base qualities; no much larger clone is one base away.

Findings and caveats that apply to the study as a whole: As a limitation, the authors acknowledged that the small sample size may reduce accuracy. Because the primary lesion, thyroid tissue, could not be accessed, the study looked at peripheral blood alone. Sequencing and analysis were restricted to the TCR beta chain. Preferential use of TRBV28, TRBJ1-2 and TRBJ2-5 was observed in persistent disease, whereas TRBV20-1 and TRBJ2-1 were favored in newly diagnosed disease. Compared with newly diagnosed patients, persistent Graves' disease patients had lower TCR Shannon entropy and fewer highly expanded clones, which suggests clonal expansion. Patients with persistent disease shared more public clonotypes (around 2,700) than newly diagnosed patients did (nearly 1,000).

Sequences MNHNS (CDR1) and SASEGT (CDR2) are obtained from the germline V gene. V loses 5 bases, J loses 6 bases, and the germline ends lie 17 bases apart. Including the terminal cysteine and phenylalanine, the CDR3 comprises 15 residues. The kept DNA is CDR3 alone, 45 bases in frame from the first base. This sample also belongs to another study, concerning T cells in Graves' hyperthyroidism and ophthalmopathy. The second study reports: Stable Graves' hyperthyroidism was defined as the absence of progression to ophthalmopathy over 18 months of follow-up. Hyperthyroidism patients were newly diagnosed, with disease duration under 2 months, and aged 18 to 65 years. The study excluded patients with uncontrolled infections, other autoimmune diseases, pregnancy or lactation. Diagnoses were based on clinical symptoms, serum thyroxine and TRAb, thyroid ultrasound and orbital computed tomography. The first round of RT-PCR for the TCR CDR3 was performed with the HTBI primer set and the Qiagen OneStep RT-PCR kit. Most expanded thyroid clonotypes (frequency above 0.001) were also detected in blood, a finding suggesting that blood repertoires may reflect thyroid immune responses. Ophthalmopathy was separated from stable hyperthyroidism by a 13 V-J signature model, with 85% to 90% sensitivity and about 81% specificity obtained in cross-validation and 80%/75% obtained in testing. In validation, the model predicted progression to ophthalmopathy a median of around 6.5 months before onset, with about 67% sensitivity and 72.22% specificity. To identify distinguishing TCR V-J signatures, a discovery cohort of roughly 100 patients was used, comprising some 45 with Graves' ophthalmopathy and under 60 with stable Graves' hyperthyroidism. Whether ophthalmopathy could be predicted prospectively was tested in an independent validation cohort made up of under 20 hyperthyroidism patients plus 17 patients who later progressed to ophthalmopathy. For training and testing, the approximately 97 patients in the discovery cohort were randomly divided in a 7:3 ratio. Thyroid tissue and blood T-cell repertoires from roughly six Graves' hyperthyroidism patients were also compared in the study. After blood sampling, hyperthyroidism patients were treated with methimazole at a starting dose of 30 mg daily, and ophthalmopathy patients were treated with high-dose intravenous methylprednisolone. Libraries were constructed in a second round of multiplex PCR, after which size selection and purification were carried out. Sequencing of the libraries was done on an Illumina HiSeq2000 using paired-end 100 bp reads. SOAPnuke was used to process the raw data, throwing out any read that contained adapters or uncalled bases, had a mean Phred below 15, or lacked an exact constant-primer or identifier match. COPE v1.2.5 was used to merge high-quality paired reads, and clonotypes were defined as unique nucleotide sequences. Clonotypes were aligned to IMGT TRBV, TRBD and TRBJ reference segments using MiTCR v1.1. Only V-J combinations with frequency above 0.0001, covering about 99% of repertoires, were analysed. The TCS score was defined as F50 (clonal expansion) divided by E x V (chaos), with BLOSUM62-based TCRdist calculated between CDR3 peptides within each V-J. Welch's t-statistics and random forest reduced around 520 V-J features to roughly 13, which were used in a naive Bayes classifier (R e1071). Sample size was not statistically predetermined, and blinding of investigators to group allocation was not performed. The paper describes TCR Vbeta CDR3 sequencing of about 140 peripheral blood samples, made up of 43 ophthalmopathy patients, around 78 hyperthyroidism patients and 17 progressor patients.

This TCR was sampled from a woman in her twenties or thirties with Graves disease. Donor details come from another sample of the same person, matched by shared clones. This receptor chain uses TRBV6-1 and TRBJ2-1; a tentative D match to TRBD1 spans 7 bases. Here the sequenced sample was peripheral blood mononuclear cells (PBMCs), taken at new diagnosis, from a patient treated with antithyroid drugs. The nucleotide sequence is TGTGCCAGCAGTCGCGGGACAGAGCCCCTCAATGAGCAGTTCTTC. Its product reads: CASSRGTEPLNEQFF.